The sequence of this T cell receptor (beta chain) was determined in a study of T cell repertoires in cytomegalovirus infection. About the study: Matching HLA type and CMV infection were both indicated by public TCR beta signatures.

TCRdb re-called the reads with MiXCR, one entry per CDR3 protein. The table records some 180,000 distinct CDR3 sequences, roughly 9.8% of them present only once. Germline assignment: CDR1 MNHNS and CDR2 SASEGT. V dropped 5 bases and J dropped 6 bases, with 11 bases sitting between them. The CDR3 is 13 amino acids. The study, taken as a whole, reports: In two of eight donors, the top clonotype was HLA-C-restricted CMV-specific.

This clonotype was recorded many times. Its antigen is as yet unknown. The TCR comes from a human donor in good health (CMV status not recorded). Some clones in this sample may be carry-over from other donors' samples. The specimen was PBMCs. The rearrangement links TRBV6-1 to TRBJ2-1; D not certain. The CDR3 region is CASSTAQPNEQFF. The CDR3 coding sequence is TGTGCCAGCAGTACGGCCCAGCCCAATGAGCAGTTCTTC.